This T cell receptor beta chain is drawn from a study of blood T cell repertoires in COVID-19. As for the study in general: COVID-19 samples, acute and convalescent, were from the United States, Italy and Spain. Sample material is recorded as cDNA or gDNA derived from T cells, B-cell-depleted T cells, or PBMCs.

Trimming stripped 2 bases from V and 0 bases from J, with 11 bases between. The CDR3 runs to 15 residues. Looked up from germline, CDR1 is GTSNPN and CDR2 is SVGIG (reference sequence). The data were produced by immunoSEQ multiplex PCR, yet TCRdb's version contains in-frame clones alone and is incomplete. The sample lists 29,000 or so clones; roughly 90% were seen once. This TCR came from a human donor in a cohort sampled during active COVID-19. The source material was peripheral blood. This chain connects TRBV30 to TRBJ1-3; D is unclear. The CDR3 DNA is TGTGCCTGGAGTCCCCTACAGAGCTCTGGAAACACCATATATTTT. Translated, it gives CAWSPLQSSGNTIYF.